The 18 T cell receptor beta chains below were found in one sample sequenced in a study of blood T cell repertoires in COVID-19. Clones were sequenced by immunoSEQ multiplex PCR, and TCRdb holds only the in-frame ones, with some missing. The sample yields approximately 35,000 clones, 80% seen once. Sample: peripheral blood. These receptors originate from an elderly man with acute or convalescent COVID-19.

This chain links TRBV30 with TRBJ2-7, with D possibly TRBD2 on 6 matching bases. This CDR3 has 13 amino acids. Germline V CDR1 and CDR2: GTSNPN, SVGIG (reference sequence). V lost 2 bases and J 1 base, leaving 9 bases between the germline ends. The CDR3 loop reads CAWSYGTSYEQYF. The CDR3 DNA reads as TGTGCCTGGAGTTACGGGACTTCCTACGAGCAGTACTTC.

This clone has more than one count but fewer than ten. The chain recombines TRBV2 with TRBJ2-2; no clear D gene. The CDR3 has 17 residues. The germline V gene encodes CDR1 SNHLY and CDR2 FYNNEI. V lost 7 bases and J 2 bases, leaving 20 bases between the germline ends. CDR3 DNA sequence: TGTGCCAGCAACCGGAACGTATTACTAAGTAACACCGGGGAGCTGTTTTTT. This gives the protein CASNRNVLLSNTGELFF. The full variable domain, completed using reference TRBV2 and TRBJ2-2, is EPEVTQTPSHQVTQMGQEVILRCVPISNHLYFYWYRQILGQKVEFLVSFYNNEISEKSEIFDDQFSVERPDGSNFTLKIRSTKLEDSAMYFCASNRNVLLSNTGELFFGEGSRLTVL.

The rearrangement joins TRBV2 to TRBJ1-4; D not certain. Looked up from germline, CDR1 is SNHLY and CDR2 is FYNNEI. The V gene lost 2 bases and the J gene lost 7 bases, with 11 bases spanning the gap. CDR3 length: 14 amino acids. CDR3 loop: CASSEPGSAEKLFF. CDR3 DNA sequence: TGTGCCAGCAGTGAACCGGGGTCGGCTGAAAAACTGTTTTTT.

This chain connects TRBV27 to TRBJ1-2, with TRBD1 matching over 7 bases. The CDR3 runs to 16 residues. Trimming took 6 bases from V and 0 from J; bases not matched to a gene: 10. In germline, CDR1 is MNHEY, CDR2 SMNVEV (reference sequence). The CDR3 protein is CASRTRRDSSNYGYTF. DNA of the CDR3: TGTGCCAGCAGGACACGCCGGGACAGTTCTAACTATGGCTACACCTTC.

The chain joins TRBV21-1 to TRBJ2-7; TRBD2 is taken as the D call from the table, unchecked against the DNA. TRBV21-1 has pseudogene status. The CDR3 sequence is 16 residues long. CDR3 sequence: CASSKERAEGCYEQYF. CDR3 nucleotides: TGTGCCAGCAGCAAAGAACGGGCGGAGGGATGCTACGAGCAGTACTTC.

This clone was counted once. V gene TRBV7-9 combines with J gene TRBJ1-4; possible D gene TRBD1, 6 bases. This CDR3 has 14 amino acids. V was pared by 5 bases and J by 7 bases, with 14 bases between. Germline CDR1 and CDR2: SEHNR and FQNEAQ (reference sequence). DNA for the CDR3: TGTGCCAGCAGCCCAACAGGGATAAGTGAAAAACTGTTTTTT. It specifies CASSPTGISEKLFF.

CDR3 DNA: TGTGCCAGCAGCTCGCAGGGCCTCATGAACACTGAAGCTTTCTTT. This translates into CASSSQGLMNTEAFF. The chain combines TRBV7-2 with TRBJ1-1, with D possibly matching TRBD1 (5 bases). The CDR3 consists of 15 residues. V was clipped by 4 bases and J by 0 bases, with 12 bases between them. Germline CDR1 is SGHTA and CDR2 is FQGNSA.

The rearrangement links TRBV9 to TRBJ2-3; D unresolved. Per the germline V gene, CDR1 is SGDLS and CDR2 is YYNGEE. Trimming left V 6 bases short and J 5 bases short, with 13 bases between. The CDR3 extends over 13 amino acids. CDR3 nucleotides: TGTGCCAGCACCGGAGTCTTGGGAGATACGCAGTATTTT. Translated, it gives CASTGVLGDTQYF. Full variable domain (missing parts from reference TRBV9 and TRBJ2-3): DSGVTQTPKHLITATGQRVTLRCSPRSGDLSVYWYQQSLDQGLQFLIQYYNGEERAKGNILERFSAQQFPDLHSELNLSSLELGDSALYFCASTGVLGDTQYFGPGTRLTVL.

V gene TRBV30 combines with J gene TRBJ2-7, with D uncertain. V lost 2 bases to trimming and J lost 3 bases, with 14 bases between them. Germline CDR1 is GTSNPN and CDR2 is SVGIG (reference sequence). This CDR3 spans 14 amino acids. This CDR3 is CAWSRVSLYYEQYF. The CDR3 DNA sequence: TGTGCCTGGAGTAGAGTTTCGCTTTACTACGAGCAGTACTTC.

The V gene is TRBV7-2, the J gene TRBJ2-1; 14 nucleotides align to TRBD2. V shed 3 bases and J 10 bases; nucleotides not matched to a gene: 8. The CDR3 extends over 16 amino acids. The V gene's germline CDR1 is SGHTA and CDR2 FQGNSA. In DNA form, the CDR3 reads TGTGCCAGCAGCTTCACCGGGACTAGCGGGAGCGGGGAGCAGTTCTTC. This codes for CASSFTGTSGSGEQFF.

The chain links TRBV25-1 to TRBJ2-7; 11 bases match TRBD2. Germline V gene sequence: CDR1 MGHDK, CDR2 SYGVNS. J lost 3 bases, V lost 6 bases, and 7 bases had no gene match. The CDR3 is 15 amino acids. In DNA, the CDR3 is TGTGCCAGCAGCAGACCGGGACTAGCGGTCTACGAGCAGTACTTC. It encodes CASSRPGLAVYEQYF.

Of note for this clone: In the same sample, other DNA sequences code for this CDR3. This chain connects TRBV7-2 to TRBJ2-7, with a weak D call TRBD2 (7 bases). V was shortened by 5 bases and J by 2 bases, with 13 bases between the two germline ends. Germline V gene sequence: CDR1 SGHTA, CDR2 FQGNSA. The CDR3 length is 14 residues. The CDR3 DNA follows: TGTGCCAGCAGCCCCCCGGGGGGCACCTACGAGCAGTACTTC. Protein product: CASSPPGGTYEQYF.

The chain combines TRBV29-1 with TRBJ1-1, with a possible D match to TRBD1 (5 bases). CDR1 and CDR2 from the germline V gene are SQVTM and ANQGSEA. V lost 5 bases to trimming and J lost 8 bases, with 12 bases between them. The CDR3 runs to 11 residues. Here the CDR3 reads CSVWGFREAFF. The CDR3 DNA reads TGCAGCGTTTGGGGCTTTCGGGAAGCTTTCTTT.

This clone appeared once. The chain combines TRBV5-1 with TRBJ1-6; the D is unclear. Germline V lookup: CDR1 SGHRS, CDR2 YFSETQ. This CDR3 region has 14 residues. Trimming pared 1 base from V and 7 bases from J, leaving 9 bases between. CDR3 nucleotide sequence: TGCGCCAGCAGCTTGTTCGGTAGAAATTCACCCCTCCACTTT. Amino acids: CASSLFGRNSPLHF.

The chain's CDR3 is CASTTVTNTEAFF. In DNA form, the CDR3 reads TGTGCCAGCACGACAGTTACTAACACTGAAGCTTTCTTT. The gene calls are TRBV6-6 and TRBJ1-1, with a possible D match to TRBD1 (5 bases). This CDR3 is built from 13 residues. V was shortened by 7 bases and J by 2 bases, with 11 bases between the two germline ends. The V gene's germline CDR1 is MNHNY and CDR2 SVGAGI (reference sequence).

CDR3 DNA sequence: TGTGCCAGCAGTTACTCTGACAGGTCCCTCGGGTACGAGCAGTACTTC. This encodes CASSYSDRSLGYEQYF. This sequence joins TRBV6-2 or TRBV6-3 and TRBJ2-7; a weak D match, TRBD1 (6 bases). Germline values: CDR1 MNHEY, CDR2 SVGEGT. Trimming stripped 0 bases from V and 4 bases from J, with 16 bases between. The CDR3 is made up of 16 amino acids.

This clone appeared a single time. This rearrangement joins TRBV4-1 to TRBJ2-7; 8 bases are a match to TRBD2. CDR3 size: 16 residues. From germline, CDR1 is MGHRA and CDR2 YSYEKL. V gave up 4 bases and J gave up 6 bases; unmatched junction bases: 14. This chain's CDR3 is CASSPSGGAPTSEQYF. In DNA, the CDR3 is TGCGCCAGCAGCCCATCGGGGGGGGCGCCTACGAGCGAGCAGTACTTC.

In nucleotides, the CDR3 is TGCGCCAGCAGTCCAGCCGGGACAACGATGAACACTGAAGCTTTCTTT. It codes for CASSPAGTTMNTEAFF. The J gene is TRBJ1-1, the V gene TRBV23-1, with D perhaps matching TRBD1 (6 bases). TRBV23-1 is treated as an ORF (open reading frame) with a function not yet certain. With 4 bases removed from V and 0 bases from J, the gap between germline ends came to 15 bases. The CDR3 runs 16 residues.